This TCR beta chain originates from a study of shared clonotypes between healthy human individuals. Study-level results: Estimated richness was generally greater in naive than memory subsets.

Germline values: CDR1 SGHRS, CDR2 YFSETQ. Between the trimmed V and J ends, which lost 0 bases and 0 bases, there was a span of 7 bases. The CDR3 spans 15 residues. For sorted subsets, roughly 200 ng DNA per replicate equaled tens of thousands of T cell genomes. Profiled with immunoSEQ multiplex PCR; TCRdb holds only in-frame clones, not every one. The table lists about 1 million clones, 75% to 80% of them singletons. In the case of this clone: Its specificity is unknown. At the DNA level, this CDR3 is encoded by other sequences in the same sample as well.

This sequence joins TRBV5-1 and TRBJ2-1; D call uncertain. The receptor comes from a young man in good health. Some clones in this sample may be carry-over from other donors' samples. The sample taken for sequencing was memory CD4+ T cells from PBMCs. Subset of the sample: CD45RA-negative fraction. The CDR3 is CASSLGSSSYNEQFF. DNA of the CDR3: TGCGCCAGCAGCTTGGGATCTAGCTCCTACAATGAGCAGTTCTTC.